The rows below give T cell receptor beta chains drawn from one sample of a study of cytomegalovirus exposure and HLA in healthy donors. Profiling relied on immunoSEQ multiplex PCR, and the TCRdb table lists in-frame clones only, not all of them. The sample contains 95,000 to 110,000 clones, approximately 81% of which appear only once. Sequencing was carried out using PBMCs. The source is a man younger than 45 in good health and CMV-seronegative. Each CDR3 is given without its conserved first and last residue.

>TRBV29-1|TRBJ2-1
SVEPGGSYNEQF
>TRBV28|TRBJ2-7
ASRGGLDYEQY
>TRBV11-3|TRBJ2-7
ASSRAADSPYEQY
>TRBV29-1|TRBJ2-5
SVETGFQETQY
>TRBV5-4|TRBJ1-6
ASSLKGGGAPLH
>TRBV6-1|TRBJ1-5
ASSPADGSQPQH
>TRBV2|TRBJ2-3
ASTQGDTQY
>TRBV7-6|TRBJ1-4
ASSALSGVNEKLF
>TRBV2|TRBJ2-3
ASSGLAGGRTDTQY
>TRBV25-1|TRBJ2-1
ANSTDRGNRPGYNEQF
>TRBV7-6|TRBJ2-7
ASSSRGTSGYEQY
>TRBV5-1|TRBJ1-5
ASSLAGQPQH
>TRBV13|TRBJ2-7
ASSPRDEQY
>TRBV2|TRBJ1-1
ATSGAEAF
>TRBV6-1|TRBJ2-7
ASDRGAYEQY
>TRBV6-5|TRBJ2-3
ASSKSGQLDTQY
>TRBV30|TRBJ1-1
AWSVTGGPAEAF
>TRBV11-2|TRBJ2-5
ASSLGSGSRETQY
>TRBV10-3|TRBJ1-6
AISPRGSNSPLH
>TRBV18|TRBJ1-2
ASSLTGQGNYGYT
>TRBV10-1|TRBJ2-3
ASNGQSTDTQY
>TRBV11-2|TRBJ1-2
ASEAGGSGYT
>TRBV7-9|TRBJ2-2
ASSLVTGPGELF
>TRBV6-6|TRBJ2-7
ASSYMTSGIIYEQY
>TRBV5-6|TRBJ2-1
ASSLGLAYNEQF
>TRBV10-2|TRBJ1-2
ASSATDYGYT
>TRBV7-6|TRBJ2-7
ASSWGSGGAGYEQY
>TRBV30|TRBJ2-3
AWRAGGEGTDTQY
>TRBV9|TRBJ2-5
ASSPRRGGDTQETQY
>TRBV10-2|TRBJ2-7
ASSHDRSDEQY
>TRBV7-9|TRBJ1-2
ASSQGLTNYGYT
>TRBV7-2|TRBJ2-1
ASSLTRNEQF
>TRBV27|TRBJ1-2
ASSLVAGWVRGYT